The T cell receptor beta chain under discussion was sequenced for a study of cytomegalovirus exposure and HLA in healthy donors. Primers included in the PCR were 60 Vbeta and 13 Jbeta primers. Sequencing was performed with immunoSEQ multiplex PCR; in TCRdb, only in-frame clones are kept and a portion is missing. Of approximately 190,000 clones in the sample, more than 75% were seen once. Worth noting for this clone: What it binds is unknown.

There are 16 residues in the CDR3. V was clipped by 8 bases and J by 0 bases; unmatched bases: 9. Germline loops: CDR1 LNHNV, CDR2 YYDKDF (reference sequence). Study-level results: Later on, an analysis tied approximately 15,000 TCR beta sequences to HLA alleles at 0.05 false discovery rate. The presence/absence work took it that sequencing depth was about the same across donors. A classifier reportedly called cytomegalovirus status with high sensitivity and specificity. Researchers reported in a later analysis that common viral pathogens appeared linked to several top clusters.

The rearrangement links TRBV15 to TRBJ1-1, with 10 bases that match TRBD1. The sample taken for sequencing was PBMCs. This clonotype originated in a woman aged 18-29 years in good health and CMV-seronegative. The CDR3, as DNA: TGTGCCACCTCGATTGGACAGGGGGGGATGAACACTGAAGCTTTCTTT. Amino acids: CATSIGQGGMNTEAFF. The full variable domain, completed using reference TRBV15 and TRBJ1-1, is DAMVIQNPRYQVTQFGKPVTLSCSQTLNHNVMYWYQQKSSQAPKLLFHYYDKDFNNEADTPDNFQSRRPNTSFCFLDIRSPGLGDTAMYLCATSIGQGGMNTEAFFGQGTRLTVV.